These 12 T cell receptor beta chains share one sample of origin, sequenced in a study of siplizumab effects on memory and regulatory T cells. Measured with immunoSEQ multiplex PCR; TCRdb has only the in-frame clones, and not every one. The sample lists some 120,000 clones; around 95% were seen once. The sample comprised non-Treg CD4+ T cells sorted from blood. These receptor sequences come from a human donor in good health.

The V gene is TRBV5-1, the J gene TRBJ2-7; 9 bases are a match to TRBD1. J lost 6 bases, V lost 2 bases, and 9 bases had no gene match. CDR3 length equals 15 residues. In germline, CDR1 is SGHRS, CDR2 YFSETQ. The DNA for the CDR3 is TGCGCCAGCAGCTTTGCGGGACAGGGAAAGATCGAGCAGTACTTC. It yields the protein CASSFAGQGKIEQYF.

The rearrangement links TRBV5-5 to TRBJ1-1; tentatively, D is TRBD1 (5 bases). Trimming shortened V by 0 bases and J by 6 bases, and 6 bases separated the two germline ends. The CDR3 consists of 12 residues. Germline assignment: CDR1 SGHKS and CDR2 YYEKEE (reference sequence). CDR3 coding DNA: TGTGCCAGCAGCTTGGCAGGGCCTGAAGCTTTCTTT. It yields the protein CASSLAGPEAFF.

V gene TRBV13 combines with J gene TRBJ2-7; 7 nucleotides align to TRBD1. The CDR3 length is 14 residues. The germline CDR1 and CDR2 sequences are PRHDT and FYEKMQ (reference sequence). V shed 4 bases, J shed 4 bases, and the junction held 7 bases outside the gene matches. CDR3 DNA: TGTGCCAGCAGCTCTCGACAGGGTAAATACGAGCAGTACTTC. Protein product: CASSSRQGKYEQYF.

CDR3 in amino acids: CASSAMGQPGSSYNEQFF. The CDR3 bases are TGTGCCAGCAGCGCGATGGGACAGCCTGGTAGCTCCTACAATGAGCAGTTCTTC. The chain links TRBV7-2 to TRBJ2-1, with 7 nucleotides matching TRBD1. This CDR3 is 18 amino acids long. V trimming: 5 bases; J trimming: 0 bases; junction bases outside the gene matches: 13. Germline V gene lookup returns CDR1 SGHTA and CDR2 FQGNSA.

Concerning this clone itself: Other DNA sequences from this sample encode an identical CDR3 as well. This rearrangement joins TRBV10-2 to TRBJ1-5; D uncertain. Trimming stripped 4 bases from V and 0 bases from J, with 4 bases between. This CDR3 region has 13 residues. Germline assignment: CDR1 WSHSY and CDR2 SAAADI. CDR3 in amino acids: CASSANSNQPQHF. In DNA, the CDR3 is TGCGCCAGCAGTGCAAATAGCAATCAGCCCCAGCATTTT.

The CDR3 DNA follows: TGTGCCAGCTCACCGCTGACTAGCGGGGGCCAAGAGACCCAGTACTTC. The encoded protein is CASSPLTSGGQETQYF. The chain couples TRBV18 to TRBJ2-5; 12 nucleotides line up with TRBD2. Trimming removed 3 bases from V and 1 base from J; junction bases left unmatched: 3. Looked up from germline, CDR1 is KGHSH and CDR2 is LQKENI. CDR3 length: 16 amino acids.

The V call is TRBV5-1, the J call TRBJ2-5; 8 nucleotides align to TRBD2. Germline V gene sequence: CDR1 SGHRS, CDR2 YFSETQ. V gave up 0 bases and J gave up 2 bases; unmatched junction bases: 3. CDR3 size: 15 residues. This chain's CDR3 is CASSLVTGGQETQYF. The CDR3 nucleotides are TGCGCCAGCAGCTTGGTGACGGGGGGGCAAGAGACCCAGTACTTC.

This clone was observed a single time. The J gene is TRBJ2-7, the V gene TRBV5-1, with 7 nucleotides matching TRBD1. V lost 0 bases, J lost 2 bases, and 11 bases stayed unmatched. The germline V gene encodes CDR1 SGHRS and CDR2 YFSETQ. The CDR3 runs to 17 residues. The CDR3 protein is CASSLEPKGASPYEQYF. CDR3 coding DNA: TGCGCCAGCAGCTTGGAACCCAAGGGGGCTAGTCCCTACGAGCAGTACTTC. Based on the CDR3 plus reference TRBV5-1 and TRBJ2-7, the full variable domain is KAGVTQTPRYLIKTRGQQVTLSCSPISGHRSVSWYQQTPGQGLQFLFEYFSETQRNKGNFPGRFSGRQFSNSRSEMNVSTLELGDSALYLCASSLEPKGASPYEQYFGPGTRLTVT.

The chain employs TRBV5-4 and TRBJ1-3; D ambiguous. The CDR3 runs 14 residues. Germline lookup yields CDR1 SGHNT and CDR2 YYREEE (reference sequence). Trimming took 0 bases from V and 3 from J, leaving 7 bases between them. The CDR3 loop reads CASSLAGGGNTIYF. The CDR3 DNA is TGTGCCAGCAGCTTGGCGGGCGGTGGAAACACCATATATTTT.

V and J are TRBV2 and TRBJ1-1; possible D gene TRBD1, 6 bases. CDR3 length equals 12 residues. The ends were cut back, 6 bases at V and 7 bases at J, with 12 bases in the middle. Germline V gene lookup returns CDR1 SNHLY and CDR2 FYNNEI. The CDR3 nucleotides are TGTGCCAGCAGGGAGGGGGGTATTGAAGCTTTCTTT. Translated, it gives CASREGGIEAFF.

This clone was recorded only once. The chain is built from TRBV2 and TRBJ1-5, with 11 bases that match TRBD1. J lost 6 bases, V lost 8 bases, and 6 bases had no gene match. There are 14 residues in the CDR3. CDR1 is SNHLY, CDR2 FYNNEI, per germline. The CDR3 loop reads CASGGTGGFQPQHF. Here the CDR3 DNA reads TGTGCCAGCGGAGGGACAGGGGGATTTCAGCCCCAGCATTTT. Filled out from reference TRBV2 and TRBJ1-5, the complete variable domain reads EPEVTQTPSHQVTQMGQEVILRCVPISNHLYFYWYRQILGQKVEFLVSFYNNEISEKSEIFDDQFSVERPDGSNFTLKIRSTKLEDSAMYFCASGGTGGFQPQHFGDGTRLSIL.

The CDR3 here is CAISDVGETQYF. For the CDR3, the DNA is TGTGCCATCAGTGACGTGGGTGAGACCCAGTACTTC. This chain joins TRBV10-3 and TRBJ2-5, with no clear D. The CDR3 is made up of 12 amino acids. V lost 3 bases, J lost 5 bases, and 7 bases lay in between. CDR1 and CDR2 (germline): ENHRY, SYGVKD.